Only a few counts were recorded for the clone carrying this T cell receptor (beta chain). Its antigen remains unknown. The table came from immunoSEQ multiplex PCR; TCRdb's copy has only in-frame clones and leaves some out. Of 60,000 to 70,000 clones in the sample, approximately 82% are singletons; the top ten hold less than 5%. The CDR3 length is 15 residues. The V end lost 3 bases, the J end lost 5 bases, and 17 bases lay between the germline ends. Germline V gene sequence: CDR1 KGHSH, CDR2 LQKENI. The data derive from a study of radiotherapy plus CTLA-4 blockade in lung cancer. Study in general: Among patients, over 15% showed objective responses, and about 31% had disease control. Study-wide findings and caveats: Blood-borne expansion of tumor-derived TCR clones followed radiotherapy plus ipilimumab. Early blood T cell clone changes and increased post-radiation serum interferon-beta were reportedly the strongest response predictors.

The sequence derives from a human donor with non-small cell lung cancer who had a partial response to radiotherapy plus ipilimumab. Sequencing used peripheral blood, obtained from a patient treated with radiotherapy plus ipilimumab. This chain links TRBV18 with TRBJ2-7, with D perhaps matching TRBD2 (6 bases). The DNA for the CDR3 is TGTGCCAGCTCACCTAGCGGTTTCGGGTTAGACGAGCAGTACTTC. It codes for CASSPSGFGLDEQYF.